Listed below are T cell receptor beta chains from one sample, sequenced in a study of OX40 agonist ivuxolimab in advanced cancers. Clones were sequenced by immunoSEQ multiplex PCR, and TCRdb holds only the in-frame ones, with some missing. The sample includes 28,000 or so clones, approximately 91% of them seen just once. The sample in question was CD4+ or CD8+ T cells sorted from blood, obtained in a trial of the OX40 agonist ivuxolimab. Every receptor here comes from an adult with an advanced solid tumor such as melanoma, head and neck, liver or kidney cancer. The CDR3 runs from the conserved cysteine through the conserved F or W. A D gene is named only where the DNA matches it firmly. Only part of the rows carry a size: once, few, many, or a class if the clone is expanded.

j_call cdr3_length clone_size d_call v_call cdr3_nt cdr3_aa
TRBJ2-1 16 once TRBD2 TRBV7-9 TGTGCCAGCAGCTCACTAGCGGGAGGCTCCTACAATGAGCAGTTCTTC CASSSLAGGSYNEQFF
TRBJ1-2 13 once NA TRBV27 TGTGCCAGCAGTTTAAACAGAGGGCATGGCTACACCTTC CASSLNRGHGYTF
TRBJ1-1 14 few NA TRBV11-1 TGTGCCAGCAGCTTGGGAGGGATGAACACTGAAGCTTTCTTT CASSLGGMNTEAFF
TRBJ2-7 12 NA NA TRBV7-9 TGTGCCAGCAGCTTATGGGTGAGCGAGCAGTACTTC CASSLWVSEQYF
TRBJ2-7 14 NA TRBD1 TRBV27 TGTGCCAGCAACAAATCCGGACAGGGCGGCGAGCAGTACTTC CASNKSGQGGEQYF
TRBJ2-2 12 NA NA TRBV9 TGTGCCAGCAGCGTTAACACCGGGGAGCTGTTTTTT CASSVNTGELFF
TRBJ2-7 15 NA TRBD1 TRBV4-3 TGCGCCAGCAGCAAGGCGGGACAGGGGACCCCCGAGCAGTACTTC CASSKAGQGTPEQYF
TRBJ2-1 15 NA TRBD2 TRBV28 TGTGCCAGCAGTTCTAGCGGGGGGCCCTACAATGAGCAGTTCTTC CASSSSGGPYNEQFF
TRBJ1-3 14 NA NA TRBV7-3 TGTGCCAGCAGCTTAATTGGCTCTGGAAACACCATATATTTT CASSLIGSGNTIYF
TRBJ2-3 16 NA TRBD2 TRBV9 TGTGCCAGCAGCGTCCTAGCGGGGGGGCTTTCAGATACGCAGTATTTT CASSVLAGGLSDTQYF
TRBJ1-2 15 NA NA TRBV13 TGTGCCAGCAGCCGCAAATCCTTTAGGTACTATGGCTACACCTTC CASSRKSFRYYGYTF
TRBJ2-2 15 NA TRBD2 TRBV5-4 TGTGCCAGCTTCGCTAGCGGGAGGTTTACCGGGGAGCTGTTTTTT CASFASGRFTGELFF
TRBJ2-7 13 NA TRBD1 TRBV7-9 TGTGCCAGCAGCCCGCCGGACAGGTACGAGCAGTACTTC CASSPPDRYEQYF
TRBJ2-7 14 NA NA TRBV7-2 TGTGCCAGCAGCTTAGCTCGGGGAACCTGGGAGCAGTACTTC CASSLARGTWEQYF
TRBJ1-6 15 NA NA TRBV6-5 TGTGCCAGCAGGTTCAAACAGTTTCCCTATTCACCCCTCCACTTT CASRFKQFPYSPLHF
TRBJ1-1 13 few NA TRBV7-8 TGTGCCAGCCGAAATTTAGGGAACACTGAAGCTTTCTTT CASRNLGNTEAFF
TRBJ2-1 15 NA NA TRBV2 TGTGCCAGCAGTGGAGGGGAGAATAACTACAATGAGCAGTTCTTC CASSGGENNYNEQFF
TRBJ1-5 14 NA NA TRBV19 TGTGCCAGTAGTATTAGGGAGAGGAATCAGCCCCAGCATTTT CASSIRERNQPQHF
TRBJ2-7 16 NA TRBD2 TRBV7-9 TGTGCCAGCAGCGGGTTGACTAGCGGGGGGCTCTACGAGCAGTACTTC CASSGLTSGGLYEQYF
TRBJ1-2 15 NA TRBD1 TRBV10-2 TGCGCCAGCAGTGCCGGGACAGGGAGAACGGATGGCTACACCTTC CASSAGTGRTDGYTF
TRBJ2-7 15 NA TRBD2 TRBV9 TGTGCCAGCAACGAAGGACTAGCGGACCCCTACGAGCAGTACTTC CASNEGLADPYEQYF
TRBJ2-3 14 NA TRBD1 TRBV7-9 TGTGCCAGCAGCGACGGACAGGGGAAAGATGCGCAGTATTTT CASSDGQGKDAQYF
TRBJ1-1 13 NA NA TRBV7-9 TGTGCCAGCAGTCGCGGGGGAACCACTGAAGCTTTCTTT CASSRGGTTEAFF
TRBJ2-2 15 NA NA TRBV25-1 TGTGCCAGCAGTGGAGGGGGGGCGAACACCGGGGAGCTGTTTTTT CASSGGGANTGELFF
TRBJ1-2 18 NA TRBD1 TRBV10-3 TGTGCCATCAGTGAGTCAGGGCCGGGACAGGGGAAATTTTATGGCTACACCTTC CAISESGPGQGKFYGYTF
TRBJ1-6 16 NA TRBD1 TRBV27 TGTGCCAGCAGTCCCACAACAGGGGTTGATAATTCACCCCTCCACTTT CASSPTTGVDNSPLHF
TRBJ2-7 14 NA NA TRBV18 TGTGCCAGCTCACCTGACGTACTCTCCTACGAGCAGTACTTC CASSPDVLSYEQYF
TRBJ1-2 13 NA TRBD1 TRBV6-6 TGTGCCAGCAGTCACACCGACAGGGACGGCTACACCTTC CASSHTDRDGYTF
TRBJ2-7 15 NA TRBD1 TRBV6-5 TGTGCCAGCAGACCCGACAGGGGGACCTCCTACGAGCAGTACTTC CASRPDRGTSYEQYF
TRBJ2-5 17 NA NA TRBV27 TGTGCCAGCAGTCCCCCCCCCGGGACTTGGGCCCAAGAGACCCAGTACTTC CASSPPPGTWAQETQYF
TRBJ2-2 15 NA TRBD1 TRBV27 TGTGCCAGCAGATACAGGGGGCTGAACACCGGGGAGCTGTTTTTT CASRYRGLNTGELFF
TRBJ2-7 13 NA TRBD2 TRBV19 TGTGCCAGTAGTATGGGGACTAGGGACGAGCAGTACTTC CASSMGTRDEQYF
TRBJ2-3 15 NA TRBD1 TRBV5-5 TGTGCCAGCAGCACAGGGGTTTCGCGCACAGATACGCAGTATTTT CASSTGVSRTDTQYF
TRBJ2-1 17 NA NA TRBV7-3 TGTGCCAGCAGCTTAGGTCTCGTGGGGGGCTTTGAAGATGAGCAGTTCTTC CASSLGLVGGFEDEQFF
TRBJ2-1 15 NA NA TRBV5-3 TGTGCCAGAAGCTTGGTGAGGGGGGGAACCAATGAGCAGTTCTTC CARSLVRGGTNEQFF
TRBJ1-1 12 NA NA TRBV28 TGTGCCAGCAGTCCCATTGAGGGTTATACTTTCTTT CASSPIEGYTFF
TRBJ1-2 11 NA NA TRBV27 TGTGCCAGCAGTTGGGGCAGAAGCTACACCTTC CASSWGRSYTF
TRBJ1-1 15 medium-sized TRBD1 TRBV10-2 TGCGCCAGCAGTGGGACAGGGATGACGGACACTGAAGCTTTCTTT CASSGTGMTDTEAFF
TRBJ1-2 14 NA TRBD1 TRBV29-1 TGCAGCGGATTACTACAGGGGAAGAACTATGGCTACACCTTC CSGLLQGKNYGYTF
TRBJ1-2 14 NA NA TRBV10-1 TGCGCCAGCAGTGGGGGTAAGCCTCCTAGTGGCTACACCTTC CASSGGKPPSGYTF
TRBJ2-1 13 NA NA TRBV10-2 TGCGCCAGCAGTGAGTCGTTGGGAAATGAGCAGTTCTTC CASSESLGNEQFF
TRBJ2-7 15 NA TRBD1 TRBV27 TGTGCCAGCAGTGAAAGGGGGACAGGCTTTTACGAGCAGTACTTC CASSERGTGFYEQYF
TRBJ2-1 14 NA TRBD2 TRBV19 TGTGCCAGTCTCCCCGCGGGGGGTTTCAATGAGCAGTTCTTC CASLPAGGFNEQFF
TRBJ2-7 17 NA TRBD2 TRBV11-3 TGTGCCAGCAGCCCCTCGGGACTAGCGGGACTTTCCTACGAGCAGTACTTC CASSPSGLAGLSYEQYF
TRBJ2-2 14 NA TRBD2 TRBV10-2 TGCGCCATCCCGGGACTAGCGGGGACCGGGGAGCTGTTTTTT CAIPGLAGTGELFF
TRBJ2-5 16 NA TRBD2 TRBV9 TGTGCCAGCAGCGCGAGCGGGGGGGCGTGGTGGGAGACCCAGTACTTC CASSASGGAWWETQYF
TRBJ2-7 14 NA NA TRBV5-6 TGTGCCAGCAGCTTGGCGGCCCTTACCTACGAGCAGTACTTC CASSLAALTYEQYF
TRBJ2-1 15 NA NA TRBV28 TGTGCCAGCAGTTTCATAGACAGCTCCTACAATGAGCAGTTCTTC CASSFIDSSYNEQFF
TRBJ2-7 14 NA NA TRBV6-5 TGTGCCAGCAGTGATGGAGGGACCCTCTACGAGCAGTACTTC CASSDGGTLYEQYF
TRBJ2-7 14 NA NA TRBV27 TGTGCCAGCAGTTTGAGCGGCAGTCCCTACGAGCAGTACTTC CASSLSGSPYEQYF
TRBJ1-2 16 NA TRBD1 TRBV7-9 TGTGCCAGCAGTTTGGATCCGGGACAGTCTAACTATGGCTACACCTTC CASSLDPGQSNYGYTF
TRBJ2-3 15 NA TRBD1 TRBV18 TGTGCCAGCGGGGATCGGGACAGGGCTTCAGATACGCAGTATTTT CASGDRDRASDTQYF
TRBJ2-7 13 NA NA TRBV15 TGTGCCACCAGCAGAGCGGGTTCATACGAGCAGTACTTC CATSRAGSYEQYF
TRBJ1-6 13 NA NA TRBV6-5 TGTGCCAGCATTCTTTCCTATAATTCACCCCTCCACTTT CASILSYNSPLHF